What follows is one TCR beta chain and its context. The antigen is unknown. The data stem from a study of early T cells in non-severe SARS-CoV-2 infection. For the study at large: Bulk RNA taken from unsorted whole blood was sequenced, leaving chains unpaired. General study results and limits: Anti-spike CD8 responses were favored in VDJdb matching, and private and CD4 specificities were missed.

Unique molecular identifiers were added to individual cDNA molecules. TCRdb independently ran MiXCR on the 5' RACE reads; one entry per CDR3 protein. The data show 70,000 to 85,000 distinct CDR3 sequences, about 12% seen once. The TCR was taken from an adult who was a healthcare worker with PCR-confirmed SARS-CoV-2 infection or an uninfected control (not recorded which). Specimen: whole blood.

The CDR3 here is CASSLSQTGDEQFF. In DNA, the CDR3 is TGCGCCAGCAGCTTGAGCCAGACGGGGGATGAGCAGTTCTTC. J is TRBJ2-1 and V is TRBV5-1; a weak D match, TRBD2 (6 bases). Trimming took 1 base from V and 8 from J, leaving 13 bases between them. CDR3 size: 14 residues. Germline CDR1 and CDR2: SGHRS and YFSETQ.